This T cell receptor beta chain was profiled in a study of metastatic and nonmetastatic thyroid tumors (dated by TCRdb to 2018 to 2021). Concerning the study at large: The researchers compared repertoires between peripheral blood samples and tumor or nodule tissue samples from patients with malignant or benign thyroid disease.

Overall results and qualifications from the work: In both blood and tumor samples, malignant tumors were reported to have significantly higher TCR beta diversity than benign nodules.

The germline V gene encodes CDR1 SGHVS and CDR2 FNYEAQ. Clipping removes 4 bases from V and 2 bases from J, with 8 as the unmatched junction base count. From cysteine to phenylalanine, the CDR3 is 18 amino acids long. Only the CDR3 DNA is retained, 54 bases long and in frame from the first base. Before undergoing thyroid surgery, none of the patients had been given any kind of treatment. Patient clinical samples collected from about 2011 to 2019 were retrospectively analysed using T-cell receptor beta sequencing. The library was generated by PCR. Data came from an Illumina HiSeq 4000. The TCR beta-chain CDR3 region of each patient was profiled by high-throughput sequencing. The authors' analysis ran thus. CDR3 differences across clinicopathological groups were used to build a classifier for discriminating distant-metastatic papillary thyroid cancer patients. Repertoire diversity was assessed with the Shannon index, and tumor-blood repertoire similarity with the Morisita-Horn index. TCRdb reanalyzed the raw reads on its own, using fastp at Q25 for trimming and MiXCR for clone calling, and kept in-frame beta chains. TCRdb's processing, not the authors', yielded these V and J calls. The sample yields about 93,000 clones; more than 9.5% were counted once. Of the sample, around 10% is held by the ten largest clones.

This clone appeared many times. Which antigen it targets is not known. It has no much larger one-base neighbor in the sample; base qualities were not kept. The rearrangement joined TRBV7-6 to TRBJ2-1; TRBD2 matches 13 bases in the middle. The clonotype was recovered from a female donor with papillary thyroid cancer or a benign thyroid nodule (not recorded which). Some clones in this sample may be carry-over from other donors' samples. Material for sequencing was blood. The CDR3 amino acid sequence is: CASSSPPGTSGTYNEQFF. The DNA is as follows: TGTGCCAGCAGCTCGCCACCGGGGACTAGCGGGACCTACAATGAGCAGTTCTTC.